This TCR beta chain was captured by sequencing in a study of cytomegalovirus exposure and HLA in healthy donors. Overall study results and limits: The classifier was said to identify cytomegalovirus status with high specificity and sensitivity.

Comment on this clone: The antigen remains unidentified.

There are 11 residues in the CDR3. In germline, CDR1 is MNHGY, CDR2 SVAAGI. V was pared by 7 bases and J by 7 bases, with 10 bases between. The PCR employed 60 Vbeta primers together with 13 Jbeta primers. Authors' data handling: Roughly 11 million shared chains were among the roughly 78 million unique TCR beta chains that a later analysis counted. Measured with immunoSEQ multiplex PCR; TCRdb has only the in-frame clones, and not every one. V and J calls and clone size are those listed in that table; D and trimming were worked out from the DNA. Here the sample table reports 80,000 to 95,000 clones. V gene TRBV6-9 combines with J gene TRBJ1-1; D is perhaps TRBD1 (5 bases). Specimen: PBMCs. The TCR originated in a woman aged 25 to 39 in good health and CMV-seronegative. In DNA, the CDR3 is TGTGCCAGCAAAGGGGTACTTGAAGCTTTCTTT. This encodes CASKGVLEAFF.